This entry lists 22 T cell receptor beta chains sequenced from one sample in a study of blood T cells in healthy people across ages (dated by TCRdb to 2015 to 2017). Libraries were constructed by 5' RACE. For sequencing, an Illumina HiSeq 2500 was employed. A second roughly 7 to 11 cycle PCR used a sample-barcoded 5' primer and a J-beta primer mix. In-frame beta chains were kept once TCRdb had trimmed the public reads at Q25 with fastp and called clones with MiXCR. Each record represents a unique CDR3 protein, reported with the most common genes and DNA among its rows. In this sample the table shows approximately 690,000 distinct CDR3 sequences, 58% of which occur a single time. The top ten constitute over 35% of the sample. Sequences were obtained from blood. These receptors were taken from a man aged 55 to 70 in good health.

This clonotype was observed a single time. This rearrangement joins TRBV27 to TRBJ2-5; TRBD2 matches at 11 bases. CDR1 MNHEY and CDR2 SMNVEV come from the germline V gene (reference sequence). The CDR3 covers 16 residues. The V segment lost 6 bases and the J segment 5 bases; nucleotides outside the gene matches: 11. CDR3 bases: TGTGCCAGCAGGCCTTATGATGCTAGCGGGGGGGAGACCCAGTACTTC. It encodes CASRPYDASGGETQYF.

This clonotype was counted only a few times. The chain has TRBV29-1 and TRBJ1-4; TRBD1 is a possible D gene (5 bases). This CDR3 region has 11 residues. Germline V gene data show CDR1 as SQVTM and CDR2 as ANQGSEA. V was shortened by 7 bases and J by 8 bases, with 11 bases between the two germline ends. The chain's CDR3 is CSAIRDEKLFF. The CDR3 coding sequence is TGCAGCGCGATAAGGGACGAAAAACTGTTTTTT.

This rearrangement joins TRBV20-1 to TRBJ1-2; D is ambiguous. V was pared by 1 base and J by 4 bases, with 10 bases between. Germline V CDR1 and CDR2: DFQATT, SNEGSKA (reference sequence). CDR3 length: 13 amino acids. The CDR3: CSARAARGYGYTF. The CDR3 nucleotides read TGCAGTGCTAGAGCAGCAAGAGGCTATGGCTACACCTTC.

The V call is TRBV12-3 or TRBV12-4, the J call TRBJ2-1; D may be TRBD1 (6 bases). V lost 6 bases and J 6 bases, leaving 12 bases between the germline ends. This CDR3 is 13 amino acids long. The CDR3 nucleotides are TGTGCCAGCAGCCCCCCAGGGGTCAATGAGCAGTTCTTC. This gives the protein CASSPPGVNEQFF.

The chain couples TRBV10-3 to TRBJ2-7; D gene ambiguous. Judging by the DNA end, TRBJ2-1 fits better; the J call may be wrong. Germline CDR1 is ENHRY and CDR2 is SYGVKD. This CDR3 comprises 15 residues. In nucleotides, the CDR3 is TGTGCCATCAGTGAGTCGGACGGCGGCTACAATGAGCAGTTCTTC. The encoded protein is CAISESDGGYNEQFF.

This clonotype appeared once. The CDR3 DNA follows: TGCGCCAGCAGCCAAGTCAGGGGGGCCTACGAGCAGTACTTC. This gives the protein CASSQVRGAYEQYF. The genes are TRBV4-3 and TRBJ2-7; D might be TRBD1 (7 bases). This CDR3 has 14 amino acids. Per the germline V gene, CDR1 is LGHNA and CDR2 is YSLEER. Trimming removed 1 base from V and 2 bases from J, with 9 bases in between.

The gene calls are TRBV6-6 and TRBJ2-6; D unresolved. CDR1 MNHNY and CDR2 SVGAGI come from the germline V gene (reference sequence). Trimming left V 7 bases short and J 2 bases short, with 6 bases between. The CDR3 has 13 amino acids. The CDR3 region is CASMGAGANVLTF. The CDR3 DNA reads TGTGCCAGCATGGGCGCTGGGGCCAACGTCCTGACTTTC.

CDR3 amino acids: CASSLLRQGGYEQYF. The CDR3 nucleotides read TGTGCCAGCAGCTTACTGCGACAGGGTGGTTACGAGCAGTACTTC. The gene calls are TRBV7-9 and TRBJ2-7; 7 nucleotides align to TRBD1. The CDR3 sequence is 15 residues long. J was trimmed by 4 bases and V by 2 bases; bases with no gene match: 8. CDR1 SEHNR and CDR2 FQNEAQ come from the germline V gene (reference sequence).

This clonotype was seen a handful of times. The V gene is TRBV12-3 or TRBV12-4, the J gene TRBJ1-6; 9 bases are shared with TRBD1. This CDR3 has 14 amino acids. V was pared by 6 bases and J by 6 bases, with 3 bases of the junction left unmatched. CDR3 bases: TGTGCCAGCAGCCGACAGGGGGGTAATTCACCCCTCCACTTT. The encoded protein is CASSRQGGNSPLHF.

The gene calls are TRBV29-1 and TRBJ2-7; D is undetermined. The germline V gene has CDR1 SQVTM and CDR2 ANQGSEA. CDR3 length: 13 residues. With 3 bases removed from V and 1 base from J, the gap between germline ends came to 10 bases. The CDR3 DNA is TGCAGCGTTGAGATGACAACTTCCTACGAGCAGTACTTC. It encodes CSVEMTTSYEQYF.

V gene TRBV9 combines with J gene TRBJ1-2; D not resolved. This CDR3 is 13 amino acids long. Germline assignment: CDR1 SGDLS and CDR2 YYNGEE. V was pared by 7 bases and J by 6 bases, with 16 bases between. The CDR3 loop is CASRKGQEHGYTF. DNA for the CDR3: TGTGCCAGCCGAAAAGGGCAAGAACATGGCTACACCTTC.

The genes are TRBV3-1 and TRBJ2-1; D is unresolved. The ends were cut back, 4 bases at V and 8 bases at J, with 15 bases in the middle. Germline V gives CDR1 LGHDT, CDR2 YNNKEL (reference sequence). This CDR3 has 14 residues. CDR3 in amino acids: CASSPSMGSDEQFF. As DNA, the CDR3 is TGTGCCAGCAGCCCCTCAATGGGGTCGGATGAGCAGTTCTTC.

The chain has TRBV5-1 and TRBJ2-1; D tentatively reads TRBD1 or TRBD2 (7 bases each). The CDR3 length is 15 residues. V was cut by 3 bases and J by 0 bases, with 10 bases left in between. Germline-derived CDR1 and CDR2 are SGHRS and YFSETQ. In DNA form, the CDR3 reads TGCGCCAGCAGCTCAGGGGGGGACTCCTACAATGAGCAGTTCTTC. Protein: CASSSGGDSYNEQFF.

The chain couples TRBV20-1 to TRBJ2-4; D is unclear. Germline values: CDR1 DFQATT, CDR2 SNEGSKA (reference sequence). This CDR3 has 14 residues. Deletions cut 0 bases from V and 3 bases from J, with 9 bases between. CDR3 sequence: CSAREVGGKNIQYF. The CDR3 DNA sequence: TGCAGTGCTAGAGAAGTGGGCGGCAAAAACATTCAGTACTTC.

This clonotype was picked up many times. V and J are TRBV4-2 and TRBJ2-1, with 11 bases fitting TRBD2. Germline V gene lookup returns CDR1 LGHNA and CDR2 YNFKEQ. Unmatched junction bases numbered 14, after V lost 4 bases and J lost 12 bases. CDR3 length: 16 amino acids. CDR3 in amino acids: CASSPQLAGDTDTQFF. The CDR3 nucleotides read TGTGCCAGCAGCCCACAACTAGCGGGGGACACAGATACGCAGTTCTTC.

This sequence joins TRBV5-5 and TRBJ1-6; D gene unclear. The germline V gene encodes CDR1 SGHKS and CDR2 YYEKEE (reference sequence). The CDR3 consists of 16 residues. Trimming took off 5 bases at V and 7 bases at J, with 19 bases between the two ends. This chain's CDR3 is CASRPRADGPNSPLHF. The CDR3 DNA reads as TGTGCCAGCAGACCCCGAGCGGACGGACCCAATTCACCCCTCCACTTT.

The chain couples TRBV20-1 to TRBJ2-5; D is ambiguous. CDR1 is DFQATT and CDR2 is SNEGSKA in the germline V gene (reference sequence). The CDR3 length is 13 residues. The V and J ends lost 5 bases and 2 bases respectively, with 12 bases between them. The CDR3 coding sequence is TGCAGTGCTGTACGACCGGATCAAGAGACCCAGTACTTC. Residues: CSAVRPDQETQYF.

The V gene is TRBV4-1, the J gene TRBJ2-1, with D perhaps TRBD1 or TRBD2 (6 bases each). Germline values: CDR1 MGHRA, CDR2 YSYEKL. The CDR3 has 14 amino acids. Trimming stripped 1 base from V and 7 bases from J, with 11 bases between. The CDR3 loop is CASSQVRGGNEQFF. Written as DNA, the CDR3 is TGCGCCAGCAGCCAAGTCCGAGGGGGGAATGAGCAGTTCTTC.

The chain's CDR3 is CAGNQGSVYGYTF. As DNA, the CDR3 is TGTGCCGGCAACCAGGGGAGTGTCTATGGCTACACCTTC. The chain is built from TRBV9 and TRBJ1-2; maybe TRBD1 (6 bases). V was clipped by 10 bases and J by 4 bases, with 17 bases between them. Germline V CDR1 and CDR2: SGDLS, YYNGEE. The CDR3 sequence is 13 residues long.

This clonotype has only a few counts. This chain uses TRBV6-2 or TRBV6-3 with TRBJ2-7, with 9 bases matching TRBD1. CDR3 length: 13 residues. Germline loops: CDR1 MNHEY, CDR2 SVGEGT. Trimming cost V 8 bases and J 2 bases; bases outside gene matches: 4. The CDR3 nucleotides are TGTGCCAGCCGCCGGGACAGGGCCTACGAGCAGTACTTC. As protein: CASRRDRAYEQYF.

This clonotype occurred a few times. CDR3 DNA: TGTGCCAGCAGTGGCGGGACAGGGCCTTACAATGAGCAGTTCTTC. Translating it yields CASSGGTGPYNEQFF. V and J are TRBV12-3 or TRBV12-4 and TRBJ2-1, with 9 bases that match TRBD1. This CDR3 is 15 amino acids long. V gave up 5 bases and J gave up 4 bases; unmatched junction bases: 6.

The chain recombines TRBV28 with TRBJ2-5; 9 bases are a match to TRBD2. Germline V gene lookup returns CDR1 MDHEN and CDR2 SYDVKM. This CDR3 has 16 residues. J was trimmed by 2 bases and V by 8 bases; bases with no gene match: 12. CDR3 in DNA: TGTGCCAGCCAAAGCCCCATTAGCGGGGGACAAGAGACCCAGTACTTC. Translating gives CASQSPISGGQETQYF.